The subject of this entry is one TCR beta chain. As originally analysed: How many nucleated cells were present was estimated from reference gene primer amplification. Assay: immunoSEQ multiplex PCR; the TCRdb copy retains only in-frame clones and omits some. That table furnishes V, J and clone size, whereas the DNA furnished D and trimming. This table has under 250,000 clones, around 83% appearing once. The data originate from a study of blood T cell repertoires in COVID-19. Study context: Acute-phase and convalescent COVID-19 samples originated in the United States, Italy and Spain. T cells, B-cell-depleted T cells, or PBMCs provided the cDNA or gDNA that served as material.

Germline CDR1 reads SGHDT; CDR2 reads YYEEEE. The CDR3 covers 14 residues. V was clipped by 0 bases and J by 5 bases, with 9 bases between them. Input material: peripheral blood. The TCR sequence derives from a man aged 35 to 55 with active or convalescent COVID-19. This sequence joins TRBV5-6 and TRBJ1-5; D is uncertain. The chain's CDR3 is CASSLAGFDQPQHF. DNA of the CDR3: TGTGCCAGCAGCTTGGCAGGATTCGATCAGCCCCAGCATTTT.